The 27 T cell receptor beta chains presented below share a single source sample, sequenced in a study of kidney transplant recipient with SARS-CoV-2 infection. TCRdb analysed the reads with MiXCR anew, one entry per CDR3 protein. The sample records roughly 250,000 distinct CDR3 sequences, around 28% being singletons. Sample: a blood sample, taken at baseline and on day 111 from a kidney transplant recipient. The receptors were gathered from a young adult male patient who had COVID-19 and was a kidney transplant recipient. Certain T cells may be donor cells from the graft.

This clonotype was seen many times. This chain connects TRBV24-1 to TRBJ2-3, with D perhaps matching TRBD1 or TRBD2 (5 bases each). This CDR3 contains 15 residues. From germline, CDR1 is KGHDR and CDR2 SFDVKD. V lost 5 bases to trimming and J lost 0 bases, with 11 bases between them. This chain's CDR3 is CATSGPGRSTDTQYF. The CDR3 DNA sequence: TGTGCCACCAGTGGGCCGGGACGGAGCACAGATACGCAGTATTTT.

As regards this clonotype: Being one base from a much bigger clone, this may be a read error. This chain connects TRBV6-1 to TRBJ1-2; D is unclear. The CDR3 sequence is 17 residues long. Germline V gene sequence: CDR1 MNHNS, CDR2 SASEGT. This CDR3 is CTSSKRKECRKTYGYTF. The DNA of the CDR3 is TGTACCAGCAGTAAAAGAAAGGAATGTAGAAAGACCTATGGCTACACCTTC.

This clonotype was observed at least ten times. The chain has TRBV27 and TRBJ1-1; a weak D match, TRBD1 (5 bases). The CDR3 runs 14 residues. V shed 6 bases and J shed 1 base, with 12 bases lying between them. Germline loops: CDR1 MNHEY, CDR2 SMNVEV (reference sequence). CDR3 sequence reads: CASRPGRSNTEAFF. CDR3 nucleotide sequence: TGTGCCAGCAGGCCGGGACGGTCGAACACTGAAGCTTTCTTT.

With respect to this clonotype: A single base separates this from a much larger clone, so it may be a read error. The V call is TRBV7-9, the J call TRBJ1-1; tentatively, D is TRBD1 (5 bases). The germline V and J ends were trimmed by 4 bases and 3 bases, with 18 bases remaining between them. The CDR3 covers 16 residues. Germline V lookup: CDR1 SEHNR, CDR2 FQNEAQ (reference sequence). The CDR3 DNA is TGTGCCAGCAGCTCCCCGTGGGGGGAGGAGGACACTGAAGCTTTCTTT. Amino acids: CASSSPWGEEDTEAFF.

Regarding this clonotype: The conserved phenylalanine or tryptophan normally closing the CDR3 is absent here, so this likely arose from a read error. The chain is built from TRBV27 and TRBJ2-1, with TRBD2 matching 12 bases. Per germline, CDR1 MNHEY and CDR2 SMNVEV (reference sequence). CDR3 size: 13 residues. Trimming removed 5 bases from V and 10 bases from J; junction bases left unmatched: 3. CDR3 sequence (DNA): TGTGCCAGCAGTCGACTAGCGGGAGTCGAGCAGTTCTCC. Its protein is CASSRLAGVEQFS.

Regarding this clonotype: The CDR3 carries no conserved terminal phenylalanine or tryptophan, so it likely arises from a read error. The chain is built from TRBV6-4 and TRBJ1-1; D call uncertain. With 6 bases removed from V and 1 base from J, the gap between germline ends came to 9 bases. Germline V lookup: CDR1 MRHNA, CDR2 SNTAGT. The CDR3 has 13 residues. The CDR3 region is CASSLKGNTEAFL. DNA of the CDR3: TGTGCCAGCAGCCTGAAGGGGAACACTGAAGCTTTCCTT.

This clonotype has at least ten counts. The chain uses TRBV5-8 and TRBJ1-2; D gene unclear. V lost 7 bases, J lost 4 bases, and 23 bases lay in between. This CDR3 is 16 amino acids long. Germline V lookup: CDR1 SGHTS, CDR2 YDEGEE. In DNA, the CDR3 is TGTGCCAGCTCAGATACTCATCCACGAAAGACCTATGGCTACACCTTC. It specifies CASSDTHPRKTYGYTF.

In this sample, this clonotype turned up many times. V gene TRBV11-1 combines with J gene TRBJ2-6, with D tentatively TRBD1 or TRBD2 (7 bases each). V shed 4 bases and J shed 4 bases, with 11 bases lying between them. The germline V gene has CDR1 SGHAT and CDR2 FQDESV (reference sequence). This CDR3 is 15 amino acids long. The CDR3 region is CASSSGGVGANVLTF. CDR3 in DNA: TGTGCCAGCAGCTCAGGGGGGGTGGGGGCCAACGTCCTGACTTTC. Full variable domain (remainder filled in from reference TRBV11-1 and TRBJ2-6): EAEVAQSPRYKITEKSQAVAFWCDPISGHATLYWYRQILGQGPELLVQFQDESVVDDSQLPKDRFSAERLKGVDSTLKIQPAELGDSAMYLCASSSGGVGANVLTFGAGSRLTVL.

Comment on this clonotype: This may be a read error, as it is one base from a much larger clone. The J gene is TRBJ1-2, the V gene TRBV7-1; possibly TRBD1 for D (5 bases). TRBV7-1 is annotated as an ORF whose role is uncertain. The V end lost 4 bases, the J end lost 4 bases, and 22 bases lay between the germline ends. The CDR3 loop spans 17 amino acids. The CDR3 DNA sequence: TGTGCCAGCAGCTTAAGCGGTCACGGGGGAAAGACCTATGGCTACACCTTC. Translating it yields CASSLSGHGGKTYGYTF.

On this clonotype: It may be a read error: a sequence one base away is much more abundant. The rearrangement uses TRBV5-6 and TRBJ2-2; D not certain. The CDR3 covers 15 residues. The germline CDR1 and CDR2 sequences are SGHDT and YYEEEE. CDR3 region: CARSLRCANTGELFF. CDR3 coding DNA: TGTGCCCGCAGCCTAAGATGCGCGAACACCGGGGAGCTGTTTTTT.

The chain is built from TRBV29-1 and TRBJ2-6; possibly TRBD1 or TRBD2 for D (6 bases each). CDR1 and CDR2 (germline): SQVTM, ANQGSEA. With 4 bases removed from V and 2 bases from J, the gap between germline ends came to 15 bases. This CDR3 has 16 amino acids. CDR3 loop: CSVALGGRAGANVLTF. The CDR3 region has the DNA TGCAGCGTTGCGTTGGGGGGCCGGGCTGGGGCCAACGTCCTGACTTTC. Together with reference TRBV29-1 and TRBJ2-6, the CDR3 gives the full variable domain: SAVISQKPSRDICQRGTSLTIQCQVDSQVTMMFWYRQQPGQSLTLIATANQGSEATYESGFVIDKFPISRPNLTFSTLTVSNMSPEDSSIYLCSVALGGRAGANVLTFGAGSRLTVL.

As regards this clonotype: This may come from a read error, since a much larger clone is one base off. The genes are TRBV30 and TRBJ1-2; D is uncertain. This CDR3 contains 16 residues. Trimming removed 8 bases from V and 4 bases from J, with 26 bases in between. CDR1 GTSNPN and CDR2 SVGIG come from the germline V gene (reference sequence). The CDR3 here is CARTHERYRKTYGYTF. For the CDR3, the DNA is TGTGCCCGGACTCATGAGCGTTATAGAAAGACCTATGGCTACACCTTC. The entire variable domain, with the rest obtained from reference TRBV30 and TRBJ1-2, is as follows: SQTIHQWPATLVQPVGSPLSLECTVEGTSNPNLYWYRQAAGRGLQLLFYSVGIGQISSEVPQNLSASRPQDRQFILSSKKLLLSDSGFYLCARTHERYRKTYGYTFGSGTRLTVV.

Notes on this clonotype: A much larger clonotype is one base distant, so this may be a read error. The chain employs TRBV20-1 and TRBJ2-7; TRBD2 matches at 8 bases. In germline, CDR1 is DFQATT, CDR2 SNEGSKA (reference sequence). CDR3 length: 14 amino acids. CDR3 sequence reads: CSVSGHSGTYEQHF. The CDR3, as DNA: TGCAGTGTGTCGGGCCATAGCGGGACCTACGAGCAGCACTTC.

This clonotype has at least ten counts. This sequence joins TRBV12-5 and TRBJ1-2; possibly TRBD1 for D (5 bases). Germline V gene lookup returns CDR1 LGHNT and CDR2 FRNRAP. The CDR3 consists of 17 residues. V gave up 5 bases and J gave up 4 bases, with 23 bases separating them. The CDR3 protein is CASGRRHLQGKTYGYTF. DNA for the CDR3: TGTGCTAGTGGTAGACGCCATTTGCAGGGAAAGACCTATGGCTACACCTTC.

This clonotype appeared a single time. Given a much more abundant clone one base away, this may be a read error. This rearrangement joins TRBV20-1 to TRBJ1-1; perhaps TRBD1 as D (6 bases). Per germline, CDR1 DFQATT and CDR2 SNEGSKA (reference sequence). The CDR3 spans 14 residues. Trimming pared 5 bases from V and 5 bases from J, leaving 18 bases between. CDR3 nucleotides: TGCAGTGCTCGTATACAGGGAAGTGGGACTGAAGCTTTCTTT. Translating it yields CSARIQGSGTEAFF.

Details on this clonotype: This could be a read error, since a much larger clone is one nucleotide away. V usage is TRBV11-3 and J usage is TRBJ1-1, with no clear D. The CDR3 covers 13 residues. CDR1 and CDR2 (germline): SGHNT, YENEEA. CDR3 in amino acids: CASSLVVNSEAFF. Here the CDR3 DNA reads TGTGCCAGCAGCTTAGTGGTGAACTCTGAAGCTTTCTTT.

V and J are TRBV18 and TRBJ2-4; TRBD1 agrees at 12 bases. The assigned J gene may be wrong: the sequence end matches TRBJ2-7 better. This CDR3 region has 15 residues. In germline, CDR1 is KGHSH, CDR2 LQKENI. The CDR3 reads CASSMGQGASYEQYF. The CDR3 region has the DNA TGTGCCAGCTCAATGGGACAGGGGGCGAGCTACGAGCAGTACTTC.

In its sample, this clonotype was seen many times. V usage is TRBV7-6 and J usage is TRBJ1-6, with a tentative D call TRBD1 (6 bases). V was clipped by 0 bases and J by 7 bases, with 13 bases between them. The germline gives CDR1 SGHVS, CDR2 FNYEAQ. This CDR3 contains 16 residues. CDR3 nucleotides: TGTGCCAGCAGCTTAGCGACCAGGGGAGAGAATTCACCCCTCCACTTT. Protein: CASSLATRGENSPLHF.

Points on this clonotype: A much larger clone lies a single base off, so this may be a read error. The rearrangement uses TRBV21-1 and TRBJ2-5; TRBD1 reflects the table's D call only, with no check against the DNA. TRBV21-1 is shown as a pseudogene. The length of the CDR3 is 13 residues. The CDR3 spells CASSTRGGETRYF. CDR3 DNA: TGTGCCAGCAGCACTCGCGGGGGGGAGACCCGGTACTTC.

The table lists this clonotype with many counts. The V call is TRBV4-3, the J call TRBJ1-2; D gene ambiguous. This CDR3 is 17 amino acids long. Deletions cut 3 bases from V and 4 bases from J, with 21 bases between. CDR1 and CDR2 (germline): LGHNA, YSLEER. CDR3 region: CASSHPRGRRKTYGYTF. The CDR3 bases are TGCGCCAGCAGCCACCCTAGAGGACGTCGAAAGACCTATGGCTACACCTTC.

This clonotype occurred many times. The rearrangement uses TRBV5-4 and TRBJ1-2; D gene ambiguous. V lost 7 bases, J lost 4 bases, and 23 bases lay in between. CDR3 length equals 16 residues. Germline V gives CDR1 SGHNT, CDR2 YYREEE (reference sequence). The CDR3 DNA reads TGTGCCAGCGTCCCTAACGTACCAGGAAAGACCTATGGCTACACCTTC. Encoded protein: CASVPNVPGKTYGYTF.

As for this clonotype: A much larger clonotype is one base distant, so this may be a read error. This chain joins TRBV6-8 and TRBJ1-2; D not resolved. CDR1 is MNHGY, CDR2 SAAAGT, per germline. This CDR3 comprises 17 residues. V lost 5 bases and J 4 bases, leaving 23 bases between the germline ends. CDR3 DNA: TGTGCCAGCAGTCTGTTTGGACGCTCTAGAAAGGCCTATGGCTACACCTTC. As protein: CASSLFGRSRKAYGYTF.

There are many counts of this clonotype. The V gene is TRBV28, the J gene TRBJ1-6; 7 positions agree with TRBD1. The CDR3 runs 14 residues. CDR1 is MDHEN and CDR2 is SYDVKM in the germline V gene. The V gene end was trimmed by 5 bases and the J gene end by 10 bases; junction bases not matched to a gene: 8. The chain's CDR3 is CASSRNRGGSPLHF. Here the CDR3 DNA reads TGTGCCAGCAGTAGAAACAGGGGTGGGTCACCCCTCCACTTT. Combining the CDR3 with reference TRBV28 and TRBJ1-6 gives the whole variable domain DVKVTQSSRYLVKRTGEKVFLECVQDMDHENMFWYRQDPGLGLRLIYFSYDVKMKEKGDIPEGYSVSREKKERFSLILESASTNQTSMYLCASSRNRGGSPLHFGNGTRLTVT.

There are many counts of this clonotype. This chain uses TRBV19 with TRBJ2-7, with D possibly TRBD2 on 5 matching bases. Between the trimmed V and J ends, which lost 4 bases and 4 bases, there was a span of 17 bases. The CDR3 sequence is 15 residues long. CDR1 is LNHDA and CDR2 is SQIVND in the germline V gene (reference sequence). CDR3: CASSRTVMFPYEQYF. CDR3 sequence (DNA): TGTGCCAGTAGTAGGACTGTAATGTTTCCATACGAGCAGTACTTC.

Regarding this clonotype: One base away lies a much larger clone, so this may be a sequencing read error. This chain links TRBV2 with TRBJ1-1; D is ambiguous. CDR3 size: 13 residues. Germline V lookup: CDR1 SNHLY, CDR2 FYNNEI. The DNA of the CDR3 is TGTGCCAGCATGAGGGTCATGAGGACTGAAGCTCTCTTT. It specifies CASMRVMRTEALF.

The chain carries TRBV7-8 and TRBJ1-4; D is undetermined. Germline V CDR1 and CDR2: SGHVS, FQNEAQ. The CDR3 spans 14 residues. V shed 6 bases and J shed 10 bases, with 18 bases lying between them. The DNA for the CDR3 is TGTGCCAGCAGTCCACAGACGTTTGATGGAAAACTGTTTTTT. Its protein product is CASSPQTFDGKLFF.

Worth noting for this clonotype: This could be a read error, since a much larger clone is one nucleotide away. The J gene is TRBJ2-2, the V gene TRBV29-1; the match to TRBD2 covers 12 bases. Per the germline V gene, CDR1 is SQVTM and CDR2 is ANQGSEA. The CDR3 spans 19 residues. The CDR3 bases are TGCAGCGTTGAAGGGGGGAGGGAGACTAGCGGGAGATACACCGGGGAGCTGTCTTTT. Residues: CSVEGGRETSGRYTGELSF.